The rows below give T cell receptor beta chains drawn from one sample of a study of control samples from healthy donors and cancer patients. Here immunoSEQ multiplex PCR was the method, and the copy in TCRdb shows in-frame clones only, minus some. The sample yields nearly 40,000 clones, 80% to 95% seen once. The sequenced sample was blood. The receptors stem from a woman aged 45 to 65 in good health. The CDR3 runs from the conserved cysteine through the conserved F or W. The D gene is left open where the match is weak. Clone size appears in some rows only: once, few, many, or a class for an expanded clone.

d_call	j_call	v_call	clone_size	cdr3_nt	cdr3_aa
TRBD1	TRBJ1-1	TRBV9	NA	TGTGCCAGCAGCGTAGGCAGGGGGGTGTCTGAAGCTTTCTTT	CASSVGRGVSEAFF
NA	TRBJ1-4	TRBV12-5	NA	TGTGCTAGTGGTTTGGTTGGGGGAGCAACTAATGAAAAACTGTTTTTT	CASGLVGGATNEKLFF
NA	TRBJ2-2	TRBV11-2	few	TGTGCCAGCAGCTACACGCGGGTGACGAACACCGGGGAGCTGTTTTTT	CASSYTRVTNTGELFF
NA	TRBJ1-1	TRBV20-1	NA	TGCAGTGCTAGTCAGGGGTTCGGCACTGAAGCTTTCTTT	CSASQGFGTEAFF
NA	TRBJ1-2	TRBV7-8	once	TGTGCCAGCAGCTACCATGGTGGGGGTGGCTACACCTTC	CASSYHGGGGYTF
NA	TRBJ1-2	TRBV11-2	once	TGTGCCAGCAGCCAGGGGAGTAACTATGGCTACACCTTC	CASSQGSNYGYTF
NA	TRBJ1-4	TRBV27	NA	TGTGCCAGCAGTTTCCGCGGCGGGGGGGGACACAATGAAAAACTGTTTTTT	CASSFRGGGGHNEKLFF
NA	TRBJ2-3	TRBV6-6	NA	TGTGCCAGCAGTTCTCGGCGGGGGCAGGGTACAGATACGCAGTATTTT	CASSSRRGQGTDTQYF
NA	TRBJ1-1	TRBV28	NA	TGTGCCAGCATCCCCTCGGGGAGGAACACTGAAGCTTTCTTT	CASIPSGRNTEAFF
TRBD2	TRBJ2-3	TRBV11-3	NA	TGTGCCAGCAGCTCCGGGACTAGCGGTTCCACAGATACGCAGTATTTT	CASSSGTSGSTDTQYF
NA	TRBJ1-4	TRBV5-6	NA	TGTGCCAGCAGCTTAGGTCTCGCTAATGAAAAACTGTTTTTT	CASSLGLANEKLFF
NA	TRBJ2-3	TRBV27	NA	TGTGCCAGCAGTTTCTCGATTGGGGATACGCAGTATTTT	CASSFSIGDTQYF
NA	TRBJ2-2	TRBV5-1	few	TGCGCCAGCAGCGGGTTGGGGTCCACCGGGGAGCTGTTTTTT	CASSGLGSTGELFF
NA	TRBJ1-1	TRBV5-3	NA	TGTGCCAGAAGCTTTACGCGAGAACACGGGGTGTACACTGAAGCTTTCTTT	CARSFTREHGVYTEAFF
NA	TRBJ2-5	TRBV4-1	NA	TGCGCCAGCAGCCAAGATAGTTCGGGAATACAAGAGACCCAGTACTTC	CASSQDSSGIQETQYF
NA	TRBJ1-2	TRBV4-3	NA	TGCGCCAGCAGCCAAGACTCCGGAGGGGGCTATGGCTACACCTTC	CASSQDSGGGYGYTF
TRBD1	TRBJ2-1	TRBV5-6	few	TGTGCCAGCAGCTACGGGACAGCCTACAATGAGCAGTTCTTC	CASSYGTAYNEQFF
NA	TRBJ1-3	TRBV2	NA	TGTGCCAGCAGTTCTATTCGGGGGGAGAATTCTGGAAACACCATATATTTT	CASSSIRGENSGNTIYF
NA	TRBJ2-5	TRBV5-6	few	TGTGCCAGCAGCGAAGACCTATTCCAAGAGACCCAGTACTTC	CASSEDLFQETQYF
NA	TRBJ1-2	TRBV30	NA	TGTGCCTGGAATGAGGACGTTAACTATGGCTACACCTTC	CAWNEDVNYGYTF
NA	TRBJ1-1	TRBV7-3	NA	TGTGCCAGCAGCCCTTCTCCAGGGTTGGCTGAAGCTTTCTTT	CASSPSPGLAEAFF
NA	TRBJ1-5	TRBV2	NA	TGTGCCAGCAGTGATTGGAATCAGCCCCAGCATTTT	CASSDWNQPQHF